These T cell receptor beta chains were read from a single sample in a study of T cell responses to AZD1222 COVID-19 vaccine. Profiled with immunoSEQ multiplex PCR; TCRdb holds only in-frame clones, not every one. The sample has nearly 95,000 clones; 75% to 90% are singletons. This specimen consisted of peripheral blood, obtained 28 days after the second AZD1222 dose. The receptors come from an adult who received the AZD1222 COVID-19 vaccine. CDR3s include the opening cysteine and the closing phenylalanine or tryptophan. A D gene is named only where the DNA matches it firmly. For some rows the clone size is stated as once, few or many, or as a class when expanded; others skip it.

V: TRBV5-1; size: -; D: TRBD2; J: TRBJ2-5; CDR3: CASSLGPGLREGETQYF; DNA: TGCGCCAGCAGCTTGGGACCGGGACTTCGGGAGGGGGAGACCCAGTACTTC
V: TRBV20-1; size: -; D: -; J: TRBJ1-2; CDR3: CSVEGFYGYTF; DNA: TGCAGTGTTGAGGGGTTCTATGGCTACACCTTC
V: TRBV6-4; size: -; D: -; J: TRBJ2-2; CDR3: CASSVENTGELFF; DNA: TGTGCCAGCTCCGTTGAGAACACCGGGGAGCTGTTTTTT
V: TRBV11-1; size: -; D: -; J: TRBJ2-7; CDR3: CASSLRSAYEQYF; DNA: TGTGCCAGCAGCTTACGCAGCGCCTACGAGCAGTACTTC
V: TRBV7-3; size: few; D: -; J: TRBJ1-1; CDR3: CASSLRMNTEAFF; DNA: TGTGCCAGCAGCTTACGCATGAACACTGAAGCTTTCTTT
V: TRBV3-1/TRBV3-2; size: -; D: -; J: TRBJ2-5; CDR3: CASSQSWAYRETQYF; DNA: TGTGCCAGCAGCCAGTCGTGGGCCTACCGAGAGACCCAGTACTTC
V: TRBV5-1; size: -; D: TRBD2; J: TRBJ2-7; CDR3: CASSSSGGYEQYF; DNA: TGCGCCAGCAGCTCTTCCGGGGGGTACGAGCAGTACTTC
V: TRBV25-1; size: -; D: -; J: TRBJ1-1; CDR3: CASSEHPNTEAFF; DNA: TGTGCCAGCAGTGAACATCCTAACACTGAAGCTTTCTTT
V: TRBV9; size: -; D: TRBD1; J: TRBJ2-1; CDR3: CASSTQGAHNEQFF; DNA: TGTGCCAGCAGCACACAGGGGGCCCACAATGAGCAGTTCTTC
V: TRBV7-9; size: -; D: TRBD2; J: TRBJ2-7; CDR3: CASSLSGSVNEQYF; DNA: TGTGCCAGCAGCCTTAGCGGGAGTGTCAACGAGCAGTACTTC
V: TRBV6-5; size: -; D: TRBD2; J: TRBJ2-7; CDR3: CASRLSGGAPPEQYF; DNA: TGTGCCAGCAGGCTTAGCGGGGGGGCCCCCCCAGAGCAGTACTTC
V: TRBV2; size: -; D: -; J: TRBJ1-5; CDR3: CASSELSQNQPQHF; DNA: TGTGCCAGCAGTGAGTTGAGTCAGAATCAGCCCCAGCATTTT
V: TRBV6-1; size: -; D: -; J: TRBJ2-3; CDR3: CASSEWGMANTQYF; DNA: TGTGCCAGCAGTGAATGGGGAATGGCCAATACGCAGTATTTT
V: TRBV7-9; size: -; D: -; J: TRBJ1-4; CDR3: CASSAQGLGGEKLFF; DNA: TGTGCCAGCAGCGCACAGGGACTGGGTGGGGAAAAACTGTTTTTT
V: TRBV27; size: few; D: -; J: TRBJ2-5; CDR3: CASSFTRYQETQYF; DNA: TGTGCCAGCAGTTTTACGCGGTACCAAGAGACCCAGTACTTC
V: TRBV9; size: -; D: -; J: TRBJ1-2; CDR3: CASSSQGLEGYTF; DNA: TGTGCCAGCAGCTCACAGGGCCTGGAGGGCTACACCTTC
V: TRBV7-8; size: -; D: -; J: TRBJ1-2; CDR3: CASSRDVGGGYGYTF; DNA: TGTGCCAGCAGCCGGGACGTCGGAGGTGGCTATGGCTACACCTTC
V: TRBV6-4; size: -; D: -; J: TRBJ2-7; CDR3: CASSVSGKSLYEQYF; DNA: TGTGCCAGCAGTGTTTCCGGCAAATCACTCTACGAGCAGTACTTC
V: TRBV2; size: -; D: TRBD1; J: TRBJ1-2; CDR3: CASRDQGEGYTF; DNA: TGTGCCAGCAGGGATCAGGGGGAAGGCTACACCTTC
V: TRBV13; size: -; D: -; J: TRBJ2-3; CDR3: CASSSDGPAGRNTQYF; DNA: TGTGCCAGCAGCTCCGACGGCCCTGCTGGGCGGAATACGCAGTATTTT
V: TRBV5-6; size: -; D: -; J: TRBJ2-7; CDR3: CASSPDYQTFQQYF; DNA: TGTGCCAGCAGCCCGGACTACCAAACTTTCCAGCAGTACTTC
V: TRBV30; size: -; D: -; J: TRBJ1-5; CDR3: CAWSAGLGQPQHF; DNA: TGTGCCTGGAGTGCAGGGCTGGGGCAGCCCCAGCATTTT
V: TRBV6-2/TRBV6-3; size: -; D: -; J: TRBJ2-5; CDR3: CASSYVGKGETQYF; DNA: TGTGCCAGCAGTTATGTCGGGAAGGGGGAGACCCAGTACTTC
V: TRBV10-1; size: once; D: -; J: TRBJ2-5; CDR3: CASRGFCGLISETQYF; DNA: TGCGCCAGCAGGGGGTTTTGCGGTCTAATATCGGAGACCCAGTACTTC